The present T cell receptor (beta chain) was sequenced within a study of post-analysis software for immune sequencing data. Unique molecular identifiers tagged the TCR beta cDNA libraries. TCRdb re-called the PCR reads through MiXCR, storing one row per CDR3 protein. Of hundreds of thousands of distinct CDR3 sequences in the sample, around 53% were seen once. Study conclusions and caveats: People with multiple sclerosis had a significantly lower normalized Chao1 diversity than controls did.

As regards this clonotype: Its cognate antigen is unknown.

The specimen was blood. This receptor was identified in a girl between 5 and 17 years old with multiple sclerosis.

The CDR3: CAISWTSGGRETQYF. CDR3 coding DNA: TGTGCCATCAGTTGGACTAGCGGGGGTAGAGAGACCCAGTACTTC. This chain uses TRBV10-3 with TRBJ2-4, with TRBD2 matching over 13 bases. The J call could be wrong; TRBJ2-5 is a better fit for the DNA end. From germline, CDR1 is ENHRY and CDR2 SYGVKD. This CDR3 is 15 amino acids long.